This T cell receptor (beta chain) was documented in a study of blood T cell dynamics during melanoma immunotherapy. Study summary: Patients with metastatic melanoma got pembrolizumab or nivolumab-ipilimumab as first-line care.

This sample's time point: pre-treatment baseline. Blood was drawn before treatment and at week 3 after checkpoint blockade. TCRdb's table, derived via immunoSEQ multiplex PCR, lists solely in-frame clones and lacks some. This repertoire shows roughly 6,000 clones, just over 85% found once; its top ten account for around 1.9%. Germline V gene sequence: CDR1 SEHNR, CDR2 FQNEAQ (reference sequence). With 5 bases clipped from V and 8 bases from J, the junction kept 17 bases outside the gene matches. CDR3 length: 17 amino acids. The chain is built from TRBV7-9 and TRBJ1-4; TRBD1 matches at 7 bases. The specimen was blood, collected from a patient treated with checkpoint blockade. This receptor was obtained from a human donor with melanoma. The CDR3 coding sequence is TGTGCCAGCAGCGTACAACCCAACAGGGGATTGCAAGAAAAACTGTTTTTT. Protein product: CASSVQPNRGLQEKLFF.